Sequencing of this T cell receptor (beta chain) was carried out in a study of blood T cell repertoires in COVID-19. Whole-study context: Material from acute and convalescent COVID-19 was sourced from the United States, Italy and Spain. The cDNA or gDNA used as material had been derived from T cells, B-cell-depleted T cells, or PBMCs.

Between the trimmed V and J ends, which lost 7 bases and 13 bases, there was a span of 17 bases. There are 12 residues in the CDR3. The V gene's germline CDR1 is SNHLY and CDR2 FYNNEI. Libraries were prepared by immunoSEQ multiplex PCR; TCRdb keeps only in-frame clonotypes and omits some of them. The sample comprises around 94,000 clones, more than 85% of which are singletons, and about 3% rests with the top ten. The V and J genes are TRBV2 and TRBJ2-4; D perhaps matches TRBD2 (6 bases). Sequencing was done on a sample of peripheral blood. This clonotype originated in a man aged 50-59 years with active or convalescent COVID-19. The CDR3 here is CASTLGGGLQYF. CDR3 nucleotides: TGTGCCAGCACCCTGGGAGGAGGGCTCCAGTACTTC.